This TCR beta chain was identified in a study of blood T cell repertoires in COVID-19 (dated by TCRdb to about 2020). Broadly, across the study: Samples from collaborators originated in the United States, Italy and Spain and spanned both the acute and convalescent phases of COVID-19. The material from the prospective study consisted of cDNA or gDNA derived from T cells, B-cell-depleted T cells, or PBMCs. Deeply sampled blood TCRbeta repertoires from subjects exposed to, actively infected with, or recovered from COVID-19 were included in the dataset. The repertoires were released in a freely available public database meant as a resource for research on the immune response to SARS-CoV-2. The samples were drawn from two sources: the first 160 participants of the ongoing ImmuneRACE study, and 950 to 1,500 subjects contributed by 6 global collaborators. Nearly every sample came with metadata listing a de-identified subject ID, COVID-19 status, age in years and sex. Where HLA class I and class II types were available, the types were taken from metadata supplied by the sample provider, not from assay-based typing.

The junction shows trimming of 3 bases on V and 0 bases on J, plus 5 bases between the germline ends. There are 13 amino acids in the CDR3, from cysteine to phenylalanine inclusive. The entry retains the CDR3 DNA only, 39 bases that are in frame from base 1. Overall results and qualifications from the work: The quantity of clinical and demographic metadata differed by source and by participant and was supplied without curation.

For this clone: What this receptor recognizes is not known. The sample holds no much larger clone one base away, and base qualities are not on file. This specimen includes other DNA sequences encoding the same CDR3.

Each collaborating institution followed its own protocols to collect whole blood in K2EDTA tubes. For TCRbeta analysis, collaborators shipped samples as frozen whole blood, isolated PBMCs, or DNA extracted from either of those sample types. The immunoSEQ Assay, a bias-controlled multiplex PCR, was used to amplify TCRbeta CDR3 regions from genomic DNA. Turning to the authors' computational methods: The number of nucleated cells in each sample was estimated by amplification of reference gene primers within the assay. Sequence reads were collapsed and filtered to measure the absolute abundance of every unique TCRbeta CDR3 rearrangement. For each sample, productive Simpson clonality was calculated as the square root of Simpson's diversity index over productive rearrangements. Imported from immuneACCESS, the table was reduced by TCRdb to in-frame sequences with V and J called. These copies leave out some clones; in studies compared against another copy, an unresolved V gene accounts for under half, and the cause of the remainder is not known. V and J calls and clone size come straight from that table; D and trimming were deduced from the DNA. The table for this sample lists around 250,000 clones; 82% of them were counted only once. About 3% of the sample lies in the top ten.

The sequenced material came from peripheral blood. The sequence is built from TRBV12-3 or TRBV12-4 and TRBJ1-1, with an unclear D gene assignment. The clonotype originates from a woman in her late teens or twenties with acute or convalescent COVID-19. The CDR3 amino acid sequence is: CASSFGLNTEAFF. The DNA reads TGTGCCAGCAGTTTCGGTCTGAACACTGAAGCTTTCTTT.